This T cell receptor beta chain was profiled in a study of blood T cell repertoires in COVID-19. The wider study: Collection of acute and convalescent COVID-19 samples took place in the United States, Italy and Spain. Sources were T cells, B-cell-depleted T cells, or PBMCs; the material itself was cDNA or gDNA.

As originally analysed: The assay estimated nucleated cells by amplifying reference gene primers. Repertoires were generated with immunoSEQ multiplex PCR, while TCRdb's copy carries only in-frame clones and drops some. V and J calls and clone size follow that table, whereas D and trimming were derived from the DNA. The data contain tens of thousands of clones, about nine tenths of them singletons. Losses at the gene ends were 6 bases for V and 2 bases for J; bases not matched to a gene: 8. Germline CDR1 reads LNHDA; CDR2 reads SQIVND (reference sequence). CDR3 length: 15 amino acids. In its sample, this clone was seen once.

The sequence was obtained from a man aged 55 to 69 with active or convalescent COVID-19. Sequenced material: peripheral blood. The rearrangement joins TRBV19 to TRBJ2-3, with 7 bases identical to TRBD1. The CDR3 coding sequence is TGTGCCAGTAGCCAAACAGGGGTTCCCACAGATACGCAGTATTTT. Encoded protein: CASSQTGVPTDTQYF.